This entry lists 23 T cell receptor beta chains sequenced from one sample in a study of T cells in Graves' hyperthyroidism and ophthalmopathy. TCR beta CDR3 region amplification was performed from RNA transcripts. With the HTBI primer set, the TCR CDR3 went through a first round of RT-PCR. TCRdb ran MiXCR on the multiplex PCR reads and lists one entry per CDR3 protein. Found here are around 340,000 distinct CDR3 sequences, roughly 17% of them singletons; the top ten hold approximately 33%. Sequenced sample: blood. The receptors come from a man aged 25-45 years with Graves' hyperthyroidism.

The chain couples TRBV9 to TRBJ2-4, with unresolved D. V lost 0 bases, J lost 7 bases, and 11 bases lay in between. The length of the CDR3 is 14 residues. Germline CDR1 SGDLS, CDR2 YYNGEE. CDR3 bases: TGTGCCAGCAGCGTAGCTGCCGTCGATAACATTCAGTACTTC. Protein: CASSVAAVDNIQYF.

Ten or more counts support this clonotype. The CDR3: CATSDWTSGRGGNEQFF. The CDR3 DNA follows: TGTGCCACCAGTGATTGGACTAGCGGGAGGGGCGGGAATGAGCAGTTCTTC. V is TRBV24-1 and J is TRBJ2-1; 15 bases fit TRBD2. Germline values: CDR1 KGHDR, CDR2 SFDVKD. V lost 2 bases, J lost 7 bases, and 5 bases stayed unmatched. This CDR3 has 17 residues.

The rearrangement uses TRBV12-3 or TRBV12-4 and TRBJ2-2; either TRBD1 or TRBD2 may fit D (6 bases each). This CDR3 spans 15 amino acids. Trimming stripped 8 bases from V and 3 bases from J, with 16 bases between. The CDR3 DNA sequence: TGTGCCAGCGTGACGGGGGCAACGGACACCGGGGAGCTGTTTTTT. As protein: CASVTGATDTGELFF.

This clonotype was seen ten or more times. The gene calls are TRBV3-1 and TRBJ2-2; TRBD2 is a possible D gene (5 bases). Between the trimmed V and J ends, which lost 3 bases and 5 bases, there was a span of 7 bases. Germline CDR1 reads LGHDT; CDR2 reads YNNKEL (reference sequence). This CDR3 has 13 amino acids. Here the CDR3 DNA reads TGTGCCAGCAGCCAGGGCGGGACCGGGGAGCTGTTTTTT. Its translation: CASSQGGTGELFF.

V is TRBV7-9 and J is TRBJ1-2; 7 bases match TRBD1. The V gene's germline CDR1 is SEHNR and CDR2 FQNEAQ (reference sequence). V dropped 4 bases and J dropped 11; count of bases not matched to a gene: 16. The CDR3 runs to 15 residues. CDR3 DNA: TGTGCCAGCAGCTCAGACTCGACAGGGCCCGGTAGTTACACCTTC. Its protein product is CASSSDSTGPGSYTF.

V usage is TRBV11-2 and J usage is TRBJ1-2, with no clear D. Germline V gives CDR1 SGHAT, CDR2 FQNNGV. V was trimmed by 5 bases and J by 6 bases, leaving 13 bases between them. The length of the CDR3 is 13 residues. The CDR3: CASSATSSDGYTF. The DNA for the CDR3 is TGTGCCAGCAGCGCAACCTCATCCGATGGCTACACCTTC.

This clonotype was detected many times. The V call is TRBV5-1, the J call TRBJ2-2, with TRBD2 identical over 10 bases. The germline V gene has CDR1 SGHRS and CDR2 YFSETQ. The V segment lost 1 base and the J segment 7 bases; nucleotides outside the gene matches: 7. This CDR3 comprises 16 residues. For the CDR3, the DNA is TGCGCCAGCAGCTTGCTCAGCGGGAGGGCCGTCGGGGAGCTGTTTTTT. Its protein product is CASSLLSGRAVGELFF.

This clonotype was seen a handful of times. A read error may explain this, as a much larger clone is one base away. This chain uses TRBV11-3 with TRBJ1-1; 8 bases map to TRBD1. The CDR3 is 16 amino acids. V was pared by 1 base and J by 4 bases, with 8 bases of the junction left unmatched. Germline values: CDR1 SGHNT, CDR2 YENEEA. The CDR3 loop is CASSLVGGQASTEAFF. CDR3 nucleotides: TGTGCCAGCAGCTTAGTAGGGGGACAGGCTTCCACTGAAGCTTTCTTT.

This clonotype was seen many times. This chain joins TRBV12-3 or TRBV12-4 and TRBJ1-2; 7 nucleotides line up with TRBD1. J gave up 4 bases and V 5 bases, and 7 bases lay outside the gene matches. The CDR3 is 14 amino acids. The CDR3 is CASSPQGDFYGYTF. Written as DNA, the CDR3 is TGTGCCAGCAGTCCCCAGGGGGACTTCTATGGCTACACCTTC.

This clonotype was detected ten times or more. V and J are TRBV20-1 and TRBJ2-7; TRBD1 is a possible D gene (5 bases). In germline, CDR1 is DFQATT, CDR2 SNEGSKA (reference sequence). The V end lost 1 base, the J end lost 4 bases, and 8 bases lay between the germline ends. The CDR3 is made up of 12 amino acids. The chain's CDR3 is CSARGGKYEQYF. The DNA for the CDR3 is TGCAGTGCTAGAGGGGGCAAATACGAGCAGTACTTC.

This clonotype occurred many times. The rearrangement uses TRBV18 and TRBJ2-7, with 10 bases lining up with TRBD2. Germline V CDR1 and CDR2: KGHSH, LQKENI. V lost 5 bases to trimming and J lost 4 bases; unmatched junction nucleotides: 8. CDR3 length: 15 amino acids. This CDR3 is CASSDRTSGRYEQYF. DNA for the CDR3: TGTGCCAGCTCAGATCGGACTAGCGGTAGGTACGAGCAGTACTTC.

V gene TRBV20-1 combines with J gene TRBJ1-1; D possibly corresponds to TRBD1 (5 bases). The CDR3 sequence is 13 residues long. The V end was cut by 6 bases, the J end by 0 bases, with 11 bases between. The V gene's germline CDR1 is DFQATT and CDR2 SNEGSKA (reference sequence). CDR3 residues: CSAGKGLNTEAFF. The CDR3 DNA reads TGCAGTGCCGGCAAGGGACTGAACACTGAAGCTTTCTTT.

Comment on this clonotype: A clone one base away is much larger, so this may be a read error. This chain joins TRBV7-9 and TRBJ2-7; 7 bases map to TRBD1. CDR1 and CDR2 from the germline V gene are SEHNR and FQNEAQ (reference sequence). CDR3 length: 15 residues. The CDR3 sequence: CTSSNRDSPYYEQYF. The CDR3 nucleotides are TGTACCAGCAGCAACCGGGACAGCCCGTACTACGAGCAGTACTTC.

This clonotype turned up a few times. CDR3: CASSLLQSRGSGIRQPQHF. The CDR3 DNA reads TGTGCCAGCAGCCTACTCCAGTCCAGGGGAAGCGGAATTCGTCAGCCCCAGCATTTT. The chain carries TRBV14 and TRBJ1-5; D possibly corresponds to TRBD1 (6 bases). Germline loops: CDR1 SGHDN, CDR2 FVKESK. The CDR3 is 19 amino acids. V was pared by 4 bases and J by 6 bases, with 28 bases between.

V and J are TRBV5-1 and TRBJ2-1; D may be TRBD1 or TRBD2 (5 bases each). The CDR3 sequence is 19 residues long. The V end lost 0 bases, the J end lost 1 base, and 20 bases lay between the germline ends. Looked up from germline, CDR1 is SGHRS and CDR2 is YFSETQ. CDR3: CASSLGPGASSKSYNEQFF. The CDR3 region has the DNA TGCGCCAGCAGCTTGGGTCCCGGGGCTAGCTCTAAATCCTACAATGAGCAGTTCTTC.

This clonotype has a count of ten or more. For the CDR3, the DNA is TGTGCCAGCACCGCCGGGACTGGGACTTACGAGCAGTACTTC. Translating gives CASTAGTGTYEQYF. V is TRBV28 and J is TRBJ2-7, with D maybe TRBD2 (6 bases). Deletions cut 7 bases from V and 4 bases from J, with 17 bases between. Germline values: CDR1 MDHEN, CDR2 SYDVKM. The CDR3 has 14 residues.

This clonotype was observed a handful of times. The V gene is TRBV24-1, the J gene TRBJ2-3; TRBD2 agrees at 12 bases. The germline gives CDR1 KGHDR, CDR2 SFDVKD. V gave up 3 bases and J gave up 2 bases; unmatched junction bases: 8. This CDR3 is 18 amino acids long. The CDR3 reads CATSDGWTSGTLTDTQYF. For the CDR3, the DNA is TGTGCCACCAGTGATGGATGGACTAGCGGGACGCTCACAGATACGCAGTATTTT.

This clonotype was seen repeatedly, ten times or more. The V and J genes are TRBV6-2 or TRBV6-3 and TRBJ2-5; 10 positions agree with TRBD2. With V trimmed by 6 bases and J by 5 bases, 15 bases remained unmatched. Germline CDR1 MNHEY, CDR2 SVGEGT. The CDR3 is made up of 17 amino acids. CDR3 sequence (DNA): TGTGCCAGCAGCCGGCGTGATAGCGGGAGGTCGGATGAGACCCAGTACTTC. Its protein product is CASSRRDSGRSDETQYF.

In this sample, this clonotype turned up a few times. This chain connects TRBV4-1 to TRBJ2-7, with 7 nucleotides matching TRBD2. The CDR3 loop spans 15 amino acids. Germline V lookup: CDR1 MGHRA, CDR2 YSYEKL. With 1 base clipped from V and 2 bases from J, the junction kept 5 bases outside the gene matches. The CDR3 protein is CASSQVGGSTYEQYF. The CDR3 DNA sequence: TGCGCCAGCAGCCAAGTTGGCGGGAGTACCTACGAGCAGTACTTC.

Only a few counts were recorded for this clonotype. This chain connects TRBV20-1 to TRBJ2-7; TRBD2 agrees at 8 bases. The CDR3 spans 15 residues. Trimming took 2 bases from V and 3 from J; bases not matched to a gene: 9. CDR1 is DFQATT, CDR2 SNEGSKA, per germline (reference sequence). The DNA of the CDR3 is TGCAGTGCTAGATCACGGGGGGGCGGGAGCTACGAGCAGTACTTC. Translated: CSARSRGGGSYEQYF.

CDR3 amino acids: CASTQTERLNTGELFF. For the CDR3, the DNA is TGTGCCAGCACCCAGACAGAGCGACTAAACACCGGGGAGCTGTTTTTT. V is TRBV7-9 and J is TRBJ2-2; D might be TRBD1 or TRBD2, each matching 5 bases. Between the trimmed V and J ends, which lost 7 bases and 2 bases, there was a span of 17 bases. Germline V gene sequence: CDR1 SEHNR, CDR2 FQNEAQ (reference sequence). There are 16 residues in the CDR3.

This clonotype showed up many times. The chain employs TRBV12-3 or TRBV12-4 and TRBJ1-5, with TRBD1 matching 8 bases. Trimming took 5 bases from V and 7 from J; bases not matched to a gene: 10. The CDR3 is 15 amino acids. The CDR3 sequence is CASSTETGVNQPQHF. The CDR3 DNA reads as TGTGCCAGCAGTACAGAGACAGGGGTCAACCAGCCCCAGCATTTT.

The chain uses TRBV10-3 and TRBJ1-3, with TRBD1 as a possible D gene (6 bases). Trimming took off 9 bases at V and 2 bases at J, with 11 bases between the two ends. CDR1 and CDR2 (germline): ENHRY, SYGVKD. The CDR3 covers 13 residues. The CDR3 nucleotides read TGTGCCATTGGAGGGGGGGCTGGAAACACCATATATTTT. It encodes CAIGGGAGNTIYF.